Following are 14 T cell receptor beta chains from one sample sequenced in a study of T cells in Graves' hyperthyroidism and ophthalmopathy. Amplified regions were TCR beta CDR3 sequences from RNA transcripts. With the HTBI primer set, the TCR CDR3 went through a first round of RT-PCR. TCRdb redid the calling of the multiplex PCR reads with MiXCR, one entry per CDR3 protein. Of under 250,000 distinct CDR3 sequences detected, 17% appear once; the ten largest clones hold about 50%. Sequences were obtained from blood. The origin of the receptors is a woman aged 50 to 60 with Graves' hyperthyroidism.

The table lists this clonotype with a few counts. V is TRBV30 and J is TRBJ1-4; TRBD1 matches 9 bases. CDR3 length: 14 residues. Germline loops: CDR1 GTSNPN, CDR2 SVGIG (reference sequence). The V and J ends lost 6 bases and 11 bases, in that order; junction bases with no gene match: 13. CDR3 region: CACQEGDREVKLFF. DNA for the CDR3: TGTGCCTGCCAGGAGGGGGACAGGGAGGTGAAACTGTTTTTT.

The chain has TRBV20-1 and TRBJ2-5; no clear D. Trimming pared 0 bases from V and 2 bases from J, leaving 7 bases between. The CDR3 covers 13 residues. Germline V CDR1 and CDR2: DFQATT, SNEGSKA (reference sequence). CDR3 sequence: CSARDPNQETQYF. CDR3 coding DNA: TGCAGTGCTAGAGATCCCAATCAAGAGACCCAGTACTTC.

This clonotype was counted ten times or more. This chain links TRBV20-1 with TRBJ1-1, with D maybe TRBD1 (6 bases). The CDR3 covers 16 residues. The V gene's germline CDR1 is DFQATT and CDR2 SNEGSKA (reference sequence). The ends were cut back, 6 bases at V and 0 bases at J, with 20 bases in the middle. The CDR3 region is CSAPGMTGLVNTEAFF. CDR3 DNA sequence: TGCAGTGCCCCCGGGATGACAGGTCTAGTGAACACTGAAGCTTTCTTT.

As regards this clonotype: Since a much larger clone is just one base distant, this may be a read error. The chain carries TRBV30 and TRBJ2-7; TRBD1 aligns across 8 bases. This CDR3 contains 15 residues. Germline CDR1 GTSNPN, CDR2 SVGIG (reference sequence). In DNA form, the CDR3 reads TGTGCCTGGATAACTCACAGGGGGATTTCCTACGGGCAGTACTTC. Its protein product is CAWITHRGISYGQYF.

Note on this clonotype: A much larger clone lies one base from this, so it may be a read error. V is TRBV4-1 and J is TRBJ2-1; 10 bases line up with TRBD2. The DNA end is a closer match to TRBJ2-7, so the J assignment may be wrong. Germline assignment: CDR1 MGHRA and CDR2 YSYEKL. CDR3 size: 17 residues. The CDR3 here is CASSQDPSGSSYNEQYF. The CDR3 nucleotides read TGCGCCAGCAGCCAAGATCCTAGCGGGAGCTCCTACAATGAGCAGTACTTC.

The chain recombines TRBV7-9 with TRBJ2-7; D is perhaps TRBD2 (5 bases). Germline-derived CDR1 and CDR2 are SEHNR and FQNEAQ (reference sequence). The CDR3 covers 12 residues. The germline V and J ends were trimmed by 5 bases and 6 bases, with 11 bases remaining between them. The CDR3 is CASSPGSSEQYF. CDR3 bases: TGTGCCAGCAGCCCGGGATCTTCCGAGCAGTACTTC.

This clonotype has a count of ten or more. The gene calls are TRBV5-6 and TRBJ2-7, with 9 bases identical to TRBD1. The CDR3 spans 15 residues. Germline-derived CDR1 and CDR2 are SGHDT and YYEEEE. The trim removed 2 bases at V and 1 base at J, leaving 4 bases unmatched. The DNA of the CDR3 is TGTGCCAGCAGCTTACAGGGGGCGTCTTCCTACGAGCAGTACTTC. Translating gives CASSLQGASSYEQYF.

This clonotype was detected ten times or more. CDR3 nucleotides: TGTGCCAGCAGTCATCGGACTAGCGGCTATGGCTACACCTTC. This sequence encodes CASSHRTSGYGYTF. The chain carries TRBV28 and TRBJ1-2; D remains ambiguous. Germline V gene lookup returns CDR1 MDHEN and CDR2 SYDVKM. Trimming stripped 5 bases from V and 4 bases from J, with 14 bases between. The CDR3 covers 14 residues.

This chain connects TRBV10-3 to TRBJ1-1, with TRBD1 as a possible D gene (6 bases). This CDR3 comprises 14 residues. The V gene lost 7 bases and the J gene lost 4 bases, with 16 bases spanning the gap. Germline values: CDR1 ENHRY, CDR2 SYGVKD. CDR3 sequence (DNA): TGTGCCATCACCCAGGATCGGGGGGCCACTGAAGCTTTCTTT. It specifies CAITQDRGATEAFF.

Points on this clonotype: Since a much larger clone is just one base distant, this may be a read error. Since the CDR3 does not end with the conserved phenylalanine or tryptophan, this likely comes from a read error. The chain links TRBV29-1 to TRBJ1-1, with 9 bases that match TRBD1. The CDR3 runs 12 residues. Germline assignment: CDR1 SQVTM and CDR2 ANQGSEA. The V segment lost 6 bases and the J segment 5 bases; nucleotides outside the gene matches: 4. CDR3 DNA: TGCAGCGTGGGACAGGGCGGGACTGAAGCTTTCTCT. It encodes CSVGQGGTEAFS.

The gene calls are TRBV10-3 and TRBJ2-7, with D uncertain. CDR3 length: 15 residues. Between the trimmed V and J ends, which lost 6 bases and 6 bases, there was a span of 21 bases. Germline V gene data show CDR1 as ENHRY and CDR2 as SYGVKD. CDR3 sequence (DNA): TGTGCCATCAGAGAAGGTCCAACAACCCCCGGCGAGCAGTACTTC. Translated, it gives CAIREGPTTPGEQYF.

This clonotype showed up many times. J is TRBJ1-1 and V is TRBV12-3 or TRBV12-4; D uncertain. V was cut by 5 bases and J by 5 bases, with 9 bases left in between. CDR3 length: 12 residues. DNA of the CDR3: TGTGCCAGCAGTACGCAAGGGACTGAAGCTTTCTTT. This encodes CASSTQGTEAFF.

This sequence joins TRBV9 and TRBJ1-5; D might be TRBD1 (6 bases). The CDR3 covers 16 residues. The V and J ends lost 3 bases and 2 bases respectively, with 15 bases between them. Germline V gives CDR1 SGDLS, CDR2 YYNGEE. CDR3 DNA: TGTGCCAGCAGCGCCGGAGCTGGGGGCGGCAATCAGCCCCAGCATTTT. It encodes CASSAGAGGGNQPQHF.

This clonotype was picked up a small number of times. This chain connects TRBV19 to TRBJ1-2; D is unresolved. CDR3 length equals 16 residues. Germline CDR1 reads LNHDA; CDR2 reads SQIVND (reference sequence). V was trimmed by 7 bases and J by 1 base, leaving 19 bases between them. The CDR3 loop reads CASNRAGPTNNYGYTF. CDR3 DNA sequence: TGTGCCAGTAACCGGGCTGGCCCAACGAATAACTATGGCTACACCTTC.